These T cell receptor beta chains were read from a single sample in a study of T-cell reconstitution after alpha-beta-depleted transplantation in children. TCRdb used MiXCR to reprocess the PCR reads, holding one entry per CDR3 protein. Of a few hundred thousand distinct CDR3 sequences listed, 9.7% are singletons. The source was PBMCs from the stem cell graft donor, collected from the stem cell graft. Source of these receptors: a human donor who donated a stem cell graft to a child with SCID. Both conserved end residues are part of each CDR3. Fields, in order: CDR3 DNA, CDR3 protein, clone size, V gene, D gene, J gene. D genes are given only for firm matches. Clone size appears in some rows only: once, few, many, or a class for an expanded clone.

CDR3 DNA: TGTGCCAGCAGTAGGGACCTTTTTCACACTGGCGAGACCCAGTACTTC
CDR3 protein: CASSRDLFHTGETQYF
clone size: many
V gene: TRBV25-1
D gene: -
J gene: TRBJ2-5

CDR3 DNA: TGCGCCAGCAGCCCTGGCCGGGGGGCCAATGAGCAGTTCTTC
CDR3 protein: CASSPGRGANEQFF
clone size: few
V gene: TRBV5-1
D gene: -
J gene: TRBJ2-1

CDR3 DNA: TGCGCCAGCAGCCAAGATACAGAAGAGACCCAGTACTTC
CDR3 protein: CASSQDTEETQYF
clone size: many
V gene: TRBV4-1
D gene: -
J gene: TRBJ2-5

CDR3 DNA: TGCGCCAGCAGCCGCTCTGGGACGGGGAACACTGAAGCTTTCTTT
CDR3 protein: CASSRSGTGNTEAFF
clone size: many
V gene: TRBV5-1
D gene: -
J gene: TRBJ1-1

CDR3 DNA: TGCGCCAGCAGCCAAGATCCCTACGGCCGGGGGGTCAATGAGCAGTTCTTC
CDR3 protein: CASSQDPYGRGVNEQFF
clone size: many
V gene: TRBV4-3
D gene: TRBD2
J gene: TRBJ2-1

CDR3 DNA: TGTGCCAGCAGCCCCAACCCCGGGACTAGAGGGGAGACCCAGTACTTC
CDR3 protein: CASSPNPGTRGETQYF
clone size: many
V gene: TRBV7-7
D gene: TRBD2
J gene: TRBJ2-5

CDR3 DNA: TGCGCCAGCAGCGTTGGTCCCATGGGAGAGACTGAAGCTTTCTTT
CDR3 protein: CASSVGPMGETEAFF
clone size: many
V gene: TRBV5-1
D gene: -
J gene: TRBJ1-1

CDR3 DNA: TGTGCCAGCAGTCCTTCACCCCGTGACAGGGGGCGAGGTGAAGAACTGTTTTTT
CDR3 protein: CASSPSPRDRGRGEELFF
clone size: many
V gene: TRBV12-3/TRBV12-4
D gene: TRBD1
J gene: TRBJ1-4

CDR3 DNA: TGTGCCAGCAGCCACGACACCTCTTCCTACGAGCAGTACTTC
CDR3 protein: CASSHDTSSYEQYF
clone size: many
V gene: TRBV7-9
D gene: -
J gene: TRBJ2-7

CDR3 DNA: TGTGCCAGTAGTCAACGGACAGGGAGGTCGAACACCATATATTTT
CDR3 protein: CASSQRTGRSNTIYF
clone size: many
V gene: TRBV19
D gene: TRBD1
J gene: TRBJ1-3

CDR3 DNA: TGTGCCAGCAGCCCAGAGGCAGGTGGAAACACCATATATTTT
CDR3 protein: CASSPEAGGNTIYF
clone size: many
V gene: TRBV9
D gene: -
J gene: TRBJ1-3

CDR3 DNA: TGTGCCAGCAGTTACTTAGGGGGCATTGGAAACACCATATATTTT
CDR3 protein: CASSYLGGIGNTIYF
clone size: many
V gene: TRBV6-5
D gene: TRBD1
J gene: TRBJ1-3

CDR3 DNA: TGTGCCAGCTCACTTTACACCGACACCGGGGAGCTGTTTTTT
CDR3 protein: CASSLYTDTGELFF
clone size: many
V gene: TRBV18
D gene: -
J gene: TRBJ2-2

CDR3 DNA: TGTGCCAGCAGCCAAGACACGGGGACTGGAAACACCATATATTTT
CDR3 protein: CASSQDTGTGNTIYF
clone size: few
V gene: TRBV4-2
D gene: -
J gene: TRBJ1-3

CDR3 DNA: TGCAGTGCTAGAGGGGGTTGGGGGGAGACCCAGTACTTC
CDR3 protein: CSARGGWGETQYF
clone size: many
V gene: TRBV20-1
D gene: -
J gene: TRBJ2-5

CDR3 DNA: TGTGCCTGGAGTCTTCGGACAGGGCTAAGAGAAAAACTGTTTTTT
CDR3 protein: CAWSLRTGLREKLFF
clone size: many
V gene: TRBV30
D gene: TRBD1
J gene: TRBJ1-4

CDR3 DNA: TGTGCCAGCCGAAGGAGTTCTGGCGGGGAGCTGTTTTTT
CDR3 protein: CASRRSSGGELFF
clone size: many
V gene: TRBV6-5
D gene: -
J gene: TRBJ2-2

CDR3 DNA: TGTGCCAGCTCACCGGACAGTTCAAATTCACCCCTCCACTTT
CDR3 protein: CASSPDSSNSPLHF
clone size: many
V gene: TRBV18
D gene: -
J gene: TRBJ1-6

CDR3 DNA: TGCGCCAGCAGCCAAGCGGCGGTAGGACAGCCCCAGCATTTT
CDR3 protein: CASSQAAVGQPQHF
clone size: -
V gene: TRBV4-3
D gene: -
J gene: TRBJ1-5

CDR3 DNA: TGCAGTGCTAGAGATCCGGGGACTGGAGAGACCCAGTACTTC
CDR3 protein: CSARDPGTGETQYF
clone size: many
V gene: TRBV20-1
D gene: -
J gene: TRBJ2-5

CDR3 DNA: TGCAGTGCGCCACTAGCGCGTAGCACAGATACGCAGTATTTT
CDR3 protein: CSAPLARSTDTQYF
clone size: many
V gene: TRBV20-1
D gene: TRBD2
J gene: TRBJ2-3

CDR3 DNA: TGTGCCAGCAGTTCACAGTACTATGGCTACACCTTC
CDR3 protein: CASSSQYYGYTF
clone size: many
V gene: TRBV12-3/TRBV12-4
D gene: -
J gene: TRBJ1-2

CDR3 DNA: TGTGCCAGCAGCTTTAAGGGATCTGAAACAGATACGCAGTATTTT
CDR3 protein: CASSFKGSETDTQYF
clone size: many
V gene: TRBV7-9
D gene: -
J gene: TRBJ2-3

CDR3 DNA: TGTGCCAGCAGCCACTTAGGGAACCAAGAGACCCAGTACTTC
CDR3 protein: CASSHLGNQETQYF
clone size: many
V gene: TRBV3-1
D gene: -
J gene: TRBJ2-5

CDR3 DNA: TGTGCCAGCTCACGTGGGGGGCGAATAAATGAGCAGTTCTTC
CDR3 protein: CASSRGGRINEQFF
clone size: many
V gene: TRBV18
D gene: -
J gene: TRBJ2-1

CDR3 DNA: TGCAGCGTTGGAGGGAGAGGGGTACAAGGCTTC
CDR3 protein: CSVGGRGVQGF
clone size: -
V gene: TRBV29-1
D gene: -
J gene: TRBJ2-1

CDR3 DNA: TGTGCCAGCAGCAGGGGGTCCAGAGGGAACATTGAAGCTTTCTTT
CDR3 protein: CASSRGSRGNIEAFF
clone size: -
V gene: TRBV7-9
D gene: -
J gene: TRBJ1-1

CDR3 DNA: TGTGCCAGCAGTTCTCCAAGGCACGGGGGTGGCAATCAGCCCCAGCATTTT
CDR3 protein: CASSSPRHGGGNQPQHF
clone size: few
V gene: TRBV28
D gene: -
J gene: TRBJ1-5

CDR3 DNA: TGTGCCAGCAGCGCGGGGACAGGGAAAGAGACCCAGTACTTC
CDR3 protein: CASSAGTGKETQYF
clone size: many
V gene: TRBV5-6
D gene: TRBD1
J gene: TRBJ2-5

CDR3 DNA: TGCAGTGCTAGAGCCTCCCCTAGCACTCGATACGAGCAGTACTTC
CDR3 protein: CSARASPSTRYEQYF
clone size: few
V gene: TRBV20-1
D gene: -
J gene: TRBJ2-7

CDR3 DNA: TGCGCCAGCACCCTAGGACTAGCGGGGACAGATACGCAGTATTTT
CDR3 protein: CASTLGLAGTDTQYF
clone size: many
V gene: TRBV5-1
D gene: TRBD2
J gene: TRBJ2-3

CDR3 DNA: TGTGCCAGCAGCTCTTCGGCATTCACAGATACGCAGTATTTT
CDR3 protein: CASSSSAFTDTQYF
clone size: many
V gene: TRBV7-9
D gene: -
J gene: TRBJ2-3

CDR3 DNA: TGCAGCGTTATCAGACAGATGAACACTGAAGCTTTCTTT
CDR3 protein: CSVIRQMNTEAFF
clone size: many
V gene: TRBV29-1
D gene: -
J gene: TRBJ1-1

CDR3 DNA: TGTGCCAGCAGACAACTAGCGGGGGGCAATGAGCAGTTCTTC
CDR3 protein: CASRQLAGGNEQFF
clone size: many
V gene: TRBV7-9
D gene: TRBD2
J gene: TRBJ2-1

CDR3 DNA: TGTGCCTGGAGTGTGTCCAACTCGCGGCCTTTCTTT
CDR3 protein: CAWSVSNSRPFF
clone size: -
V gene: TRBV30
D gene: -
J gene: TRBJ1-1

CDR3 DNA: TGCAGTGCTAGAGATCAGCAGCGCAGCAATCAGCCCCAGCATTTT
CDR3 protein: CSARDQQRSNQPQHF
clone size: many
V gene: TRBV20-1
D gene: -
J gene: TRBJ1-5

CDR3 DNA: TGTGCCAGCAGTTCACGCCCCCCCGGGGACACTGAAGCTTTCTTT
CDR3 protein: CASSSRPPGDTEAFF
clone size: many
V gene: TRBV12-3/TRBV12-4
D gene: -
J gene: TRBJ1-1

CDR3 DNA: TGCGCCAGCAGCTTTGAAAGACAGGGCACTGAAGCTTTCTTT
CDR3 protein: CASSFERQGTEAFF
clone size: many
V gene: TRBV5-1
D gene: TRBD1
J gene: TRBJ1-1

CDR3 DNA: TGTGCCACCAGTGATCCAAAGGGACTAGCTGCGAATGAGCAGTTCTTC
CDR3 protein: CATSDPKGLAANEQFF
clone size: -
V gene: TRBV24-1
D gene: TRBD2
J gene: TRBJ2-1

CDR3 DNA: TGTGCCTGGAGTGTAGCGGGCAGGGGCAATCAGCCCCAGCATTTT
CDR3 protein: CAWSVAGRGNQPQHF
clone size: many
V gene: TRBV30
D gene: -
J gene: TRBJ1-5

CDR3 DNA: TGTGCCAGCAGCGCGACCCGACAGGTATTCGAGCAGTACTTC
CDR3 protein: CASSATRQVFEQYF
clone size: many
V gene: TRBV11-2
D gene: -
J gene: TRBJ2-7

CDR3 DNA: TGTGCCACCAGCAGGCTAGGAGGGAACACTGAAGCTTTCTTT
CDR3 protein: CATSRLGGNTEAFF
clone size: few
V gene: TRBV15
D gene: -
J gene: TRBJ1-1

CDR3 DNA: TGTGCCAGCAGCAAAAGGGCCCCTAGCACAAATACGCAGTATTTT
CDR3 protein: CASSKRAPSTNTQYF
clone size: many
V gene: TRBV21-1
D gene: -
J gene: TRBJ2-3

CDR3 DNA: TGTGCCAGCGGGACAGGGGCCCTCGGAAACACCATATATTTT
CDR3 protein: CASGTGALGNTIYF
clone size: many
V gene: TRBV6-5
D gene: TRBD1
J gene: TRBJ1-3

CDR3 DNA: TGTGCCATCAGTGAAGACCGCTACAATGAGCAGTTCTTC
CDR3 protein: CAISEDRYNEQFF
clone size: -
V gene: TRBV10-3
D gene: -
J gene: TRBJ2-1

CDR3 DNA: TGCAGCGTTGATCTGGGGGGGTACTATGGCTACACCTTC
CDR3 protein: CSVDLGGYYGYTF
clone size: -
V gene: TRBV29-1
D gene: -
J gene: TRBJ1-2

CDR3 DNA: TGCAGTGCTAGAGACTTGACTGAAGCTTTCTTT
CDR3 protein: CSARDLTEAFF
clone size: many
V gene: TRBV20-1
D gene: -
J gene: TRBJ1-1

CDR3 DNA: TGTGCCAGCAGCCCCGCGCCGGAAAACACCATATATTTT
CDR3 protein: CASSPAPENTIYF
clone size: few
V gene: TRBV7-2
D gene: -
J gene: TRBJ1-3

CDR3 DNA: TGCAGTGCACAGACAGGGGGGGTTCAAGAGACCCAGTACTTC
CDR3 protein: CSAQTGGVQETQYF
clone size: many
V gene: TRBV20-1
D gene: TRBD1
J gene: TRBJ2-5

CDR3 DNA: TGCAGTGCTAAGGGCGGGAAGTATCAGCCCCAGCATTTT
CDR3 protein: CSAKGGKYQPQHF
clone size: once
V gene: TRBV20-1
D gene: -
J gene: TRBJ1-5